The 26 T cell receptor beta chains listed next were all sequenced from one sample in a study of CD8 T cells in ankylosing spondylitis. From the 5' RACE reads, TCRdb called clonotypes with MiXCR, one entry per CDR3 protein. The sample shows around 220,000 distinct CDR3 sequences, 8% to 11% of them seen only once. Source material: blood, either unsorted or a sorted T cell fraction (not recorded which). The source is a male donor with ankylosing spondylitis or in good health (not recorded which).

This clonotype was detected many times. CDR3 coding DNA: TGCGCCAGCAGCTGGGCCGGGACAGCTAATGAAAAACTGTTTTTT. Translating it yields CASSWAGTANEKLFF. The rearrangement uses TRBV5-1 and TRBJ1-4; 7 nucleotides line up with TRBD1. The CDR3 totals 15 residues. CDR1 and CDR2 from the germline V gene are SGHRS and YFSETQ. J lost 3 bases, V lost 3 bases, and 5 bases had no gene match.

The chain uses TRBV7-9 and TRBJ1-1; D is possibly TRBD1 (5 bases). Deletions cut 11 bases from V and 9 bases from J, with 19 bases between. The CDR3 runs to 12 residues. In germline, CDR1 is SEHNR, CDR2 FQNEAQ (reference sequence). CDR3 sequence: CAAGIGDRQAFF. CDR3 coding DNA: TGTGCCGCTGGGATAGGGGATAGGCAAGCTTTCTTT.

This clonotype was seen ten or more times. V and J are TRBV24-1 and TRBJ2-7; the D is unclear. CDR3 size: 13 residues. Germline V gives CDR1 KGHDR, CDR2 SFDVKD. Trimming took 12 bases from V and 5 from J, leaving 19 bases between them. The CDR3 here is CAAQLLRWHEQYF. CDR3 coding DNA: TGTGCCGCTCAACTCCTGAGATGGCACGAGCAGTACTTC.

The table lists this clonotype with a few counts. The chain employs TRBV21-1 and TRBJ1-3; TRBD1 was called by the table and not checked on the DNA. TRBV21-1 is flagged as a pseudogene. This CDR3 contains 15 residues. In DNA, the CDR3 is TGTGCCAGCAGCAAAATGGGGGGCGGGGGCGTCACCATATATTTT. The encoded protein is CASSKMGGGGVTIYF.

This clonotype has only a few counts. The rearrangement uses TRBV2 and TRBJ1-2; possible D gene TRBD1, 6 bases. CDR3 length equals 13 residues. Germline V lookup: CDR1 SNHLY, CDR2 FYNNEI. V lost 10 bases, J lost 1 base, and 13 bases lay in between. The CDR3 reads CATEGQNNYGYTF. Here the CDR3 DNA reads TGTGCCACAGAGGGACAAAATAACTATGGCTACACCTTC. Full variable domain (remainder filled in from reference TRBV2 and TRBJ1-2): EPEVTQTPSHQVTQMGQEVILRCVPISNHLYFYWYRQILGQKVEFLVSFYNNEISEKSEIFDDQFSVERPDGSNFTLKIRSTKLEDSAMYFCATEGQNNYGYTFGSGTRLTVV.

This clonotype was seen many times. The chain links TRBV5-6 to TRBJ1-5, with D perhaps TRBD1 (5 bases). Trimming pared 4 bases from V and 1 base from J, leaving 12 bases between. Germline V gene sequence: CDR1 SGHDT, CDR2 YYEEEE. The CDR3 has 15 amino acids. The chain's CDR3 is CASSRRDVSNQPQHF. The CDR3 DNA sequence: TGTGCCAGCAGCCGCAGGGACGTAAGCAATCAGCCCCAGCATTTT.

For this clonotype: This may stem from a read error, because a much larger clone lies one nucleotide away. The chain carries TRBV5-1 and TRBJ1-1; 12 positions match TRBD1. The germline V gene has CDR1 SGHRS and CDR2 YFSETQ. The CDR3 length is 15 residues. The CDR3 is CASSPGGTGGTEALF. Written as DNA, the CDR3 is TGCGCCAGCAGCCCTGGTGGGACAGGGGGCACTGAAGCTCTCTTT.

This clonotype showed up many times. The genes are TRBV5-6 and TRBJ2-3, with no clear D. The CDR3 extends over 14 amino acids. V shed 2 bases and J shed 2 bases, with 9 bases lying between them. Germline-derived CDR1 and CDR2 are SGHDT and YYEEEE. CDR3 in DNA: TGTGCCAGCAGCTTCACAGCACCCACAGATACGCAGTATTTT. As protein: CASSFTAPTDTQYF.

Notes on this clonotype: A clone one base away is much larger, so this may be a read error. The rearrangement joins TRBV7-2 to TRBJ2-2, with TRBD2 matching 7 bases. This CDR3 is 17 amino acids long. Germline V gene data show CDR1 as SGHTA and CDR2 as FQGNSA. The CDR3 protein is CASSLKGGGTNTGDLFF. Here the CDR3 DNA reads TGTGCCAGCAGCTTAAAGGGCGGGGGTACGAACACCGGGGACCTGTTTTTT.

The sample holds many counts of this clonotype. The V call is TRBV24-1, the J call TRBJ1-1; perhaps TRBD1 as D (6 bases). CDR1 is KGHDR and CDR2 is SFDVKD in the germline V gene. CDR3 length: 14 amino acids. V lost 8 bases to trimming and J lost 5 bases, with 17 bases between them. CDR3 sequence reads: CATTGGGPGTEAFF. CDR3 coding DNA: TGTGCCACCACCGGGGGGGGGCCTGGAACTGAAGCTTTCTTT.

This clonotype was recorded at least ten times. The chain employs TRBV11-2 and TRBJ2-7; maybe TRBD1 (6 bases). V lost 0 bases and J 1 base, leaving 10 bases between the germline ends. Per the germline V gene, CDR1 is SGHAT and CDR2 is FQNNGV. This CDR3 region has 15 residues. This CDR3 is CASSLDPRGSYEQYF. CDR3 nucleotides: TGTGCCAGCAGCTTAGACCCCAGGGGATCCTACGAGCAGTACTTC.

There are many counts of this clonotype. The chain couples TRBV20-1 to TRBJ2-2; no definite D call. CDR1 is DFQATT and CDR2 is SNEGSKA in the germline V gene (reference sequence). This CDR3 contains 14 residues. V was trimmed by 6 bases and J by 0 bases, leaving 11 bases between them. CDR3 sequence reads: CSASARPNTGELFF. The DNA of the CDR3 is TGCAGTGCGTCTGCCAGGCCGAACACCGGGGAGCTGTTTTTT.

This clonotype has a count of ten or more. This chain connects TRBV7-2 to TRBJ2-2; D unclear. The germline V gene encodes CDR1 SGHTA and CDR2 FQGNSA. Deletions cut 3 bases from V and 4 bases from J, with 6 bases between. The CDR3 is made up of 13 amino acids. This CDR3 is CASSLTSTGELFF. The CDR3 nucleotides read TGTGCCAGCAGCTTGACTTCCACCGGGGAGCTGTTTTTT.

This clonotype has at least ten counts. In nucleotides, the CDR3 is TGCAGCGTCGGGGTTGCAGAAACGGATACGCAGTATTTT. It is translated as CSVGVAETDTQYF. The rearrangement links TRBV29-1 to TRBJ2-3, with D perhaps TRBD2 (5 bases). From germline, CDR1 is SQVTM and CDR2 ANQGSEA. Between the trimmed V and J ends, which lost 6 bases and 6 bases, there was a span of 16 bases. The CDR3 loop spans 13 amino acids.

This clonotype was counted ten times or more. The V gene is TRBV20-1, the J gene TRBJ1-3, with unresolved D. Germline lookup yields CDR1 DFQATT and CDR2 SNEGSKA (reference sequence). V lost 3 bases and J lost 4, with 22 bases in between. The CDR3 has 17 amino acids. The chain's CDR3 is CSARNPHAGVQGNTIYF. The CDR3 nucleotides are TGCAGTGCTAGGAACCCCCATGCCGGGGTCCAAGGAAACACCATATATTTT.

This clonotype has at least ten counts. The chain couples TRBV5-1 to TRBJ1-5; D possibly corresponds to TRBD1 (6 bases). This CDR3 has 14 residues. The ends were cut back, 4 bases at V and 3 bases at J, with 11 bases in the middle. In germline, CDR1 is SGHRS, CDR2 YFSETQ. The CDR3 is CASSPTGPNQPQHF. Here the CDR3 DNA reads TGCGCCAGCAGCCCCACAGGGCCCAATCAGCCCCAGCATTTT.

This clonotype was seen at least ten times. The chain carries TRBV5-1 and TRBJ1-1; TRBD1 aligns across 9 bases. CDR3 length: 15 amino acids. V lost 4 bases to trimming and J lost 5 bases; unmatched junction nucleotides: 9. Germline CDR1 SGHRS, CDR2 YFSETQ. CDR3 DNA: TGCGCCAGCAGCACCGGACAGGGGCTGATGACTGAAGCTTTCTTT. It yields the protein CASSTGQGLMTEAFF.

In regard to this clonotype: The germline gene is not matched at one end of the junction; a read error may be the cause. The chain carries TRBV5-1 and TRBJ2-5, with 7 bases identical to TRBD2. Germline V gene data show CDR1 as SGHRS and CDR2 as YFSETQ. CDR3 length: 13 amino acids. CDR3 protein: CASRLGGAETQYF. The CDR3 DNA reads TGCGCCAGCAGGTTGGGAGGGGCGGAGACCCAGTACTTC. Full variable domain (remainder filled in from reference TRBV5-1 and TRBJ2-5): KAGVTQTPRYLIKTRGQQVTLSCSPISGHRSVSWYQQTPGQGLQFLFEYFSETQRNKGNFPGRFSGRQFSNSRSEMNVSTLELGDSALYLCASRLGGAETQYFGPGTRLLVL.

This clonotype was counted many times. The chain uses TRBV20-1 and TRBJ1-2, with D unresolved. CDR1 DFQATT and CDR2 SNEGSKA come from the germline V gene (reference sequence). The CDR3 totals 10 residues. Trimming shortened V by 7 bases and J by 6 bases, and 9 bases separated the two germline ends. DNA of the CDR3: TGCAGTGTCGGGAGGAATGGCTACACCTTC. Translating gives CSVGRNGYTF.

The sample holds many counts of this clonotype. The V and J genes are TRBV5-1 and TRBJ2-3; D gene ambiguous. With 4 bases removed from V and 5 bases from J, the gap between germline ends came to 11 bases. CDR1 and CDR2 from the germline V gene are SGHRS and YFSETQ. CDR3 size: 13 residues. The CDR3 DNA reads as TGCGCCAGCAGCGTAAGCGTTCAAGATACGCAGTATTTT. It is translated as CASSVSVQDTQYF.

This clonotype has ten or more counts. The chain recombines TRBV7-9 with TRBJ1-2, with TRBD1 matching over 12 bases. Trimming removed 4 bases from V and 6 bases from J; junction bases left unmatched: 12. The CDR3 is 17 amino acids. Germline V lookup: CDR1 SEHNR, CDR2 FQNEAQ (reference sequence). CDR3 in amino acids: CASSWGPGQGAWDGYTF. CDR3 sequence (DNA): TGTGCCAGCAGCTGGGGACCGGGACAGGGGGCCTGGGATGGCTACACCTTC.

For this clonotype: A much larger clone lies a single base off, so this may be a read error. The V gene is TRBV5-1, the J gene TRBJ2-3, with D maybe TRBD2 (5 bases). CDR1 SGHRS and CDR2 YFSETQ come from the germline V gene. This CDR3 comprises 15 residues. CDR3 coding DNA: TGCGCCAGCAGCTTGGCGGACTTTGAGCCAGATAGGCAGTATTTT. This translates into CASSLADFEPDRQYF. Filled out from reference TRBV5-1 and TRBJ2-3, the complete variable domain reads KAGVTQTPRYLIKTRGQQVTLSCSPISGHRSVSWYQQTPGQGLQFLFEYFSETQRNKGNFPGRFSGRQFSNSRSEMNVSTLELGDSALYLCASSLADFEPDRQYFGPGTRLTVL.

CDR3 in DNA: TGTGCCAGCAGCACTGGGACAGGGTTTGATGGCTACACCTTC. Protein sequence: CASSTGTGFDGYTF. The chain has TRBV9 and TRBJ1-2; 9 nucleotides match TRBD1. The J segment lost 6 bases and the V segment lost 4 bases, leaving 7 bases of the junction unmatched. The CDR3 is 14 amino acids. Germline V lookup: CDR1 SGDLS, CDR2 YYNGEE.

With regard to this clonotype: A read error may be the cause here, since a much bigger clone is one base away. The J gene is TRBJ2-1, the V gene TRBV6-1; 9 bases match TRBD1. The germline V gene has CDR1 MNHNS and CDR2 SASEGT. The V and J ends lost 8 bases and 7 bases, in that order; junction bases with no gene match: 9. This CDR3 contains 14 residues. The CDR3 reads CASRGDREGNEQFF. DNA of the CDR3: TGTGCCAGCCGAGGGGACAGGGAAGGAAATGAGCAGTTCTTC.

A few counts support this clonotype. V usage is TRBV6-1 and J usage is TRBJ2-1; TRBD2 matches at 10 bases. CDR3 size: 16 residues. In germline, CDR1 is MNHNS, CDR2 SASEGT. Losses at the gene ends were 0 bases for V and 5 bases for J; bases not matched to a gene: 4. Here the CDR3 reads CASSEAVAGGHNEQFF. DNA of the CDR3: TGTGCCAGCAGTGAAGCTGTAGCGGGGGGCCACAATGAGCAGTTCTTC.

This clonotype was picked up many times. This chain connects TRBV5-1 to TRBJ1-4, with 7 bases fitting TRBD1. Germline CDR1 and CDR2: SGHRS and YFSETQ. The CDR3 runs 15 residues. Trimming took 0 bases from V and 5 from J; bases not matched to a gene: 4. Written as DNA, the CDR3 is TGCGCCAGCAGCTTGGGGGACAGCCCGAATGAAAAACTGTTTTTT. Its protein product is CASSLGDSPNEKLFF.